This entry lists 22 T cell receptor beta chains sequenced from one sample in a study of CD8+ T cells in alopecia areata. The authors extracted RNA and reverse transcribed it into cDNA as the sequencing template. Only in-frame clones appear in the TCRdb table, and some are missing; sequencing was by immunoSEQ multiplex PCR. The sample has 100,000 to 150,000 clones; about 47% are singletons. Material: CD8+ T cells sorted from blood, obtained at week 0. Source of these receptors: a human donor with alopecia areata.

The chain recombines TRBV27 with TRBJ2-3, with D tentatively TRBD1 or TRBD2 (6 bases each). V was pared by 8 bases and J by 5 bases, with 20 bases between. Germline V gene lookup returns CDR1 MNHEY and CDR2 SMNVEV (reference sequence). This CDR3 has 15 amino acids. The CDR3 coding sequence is TGTGCCAGCTCCGATCGGGGGCAGGGAGGAGATACGCAGTATTTT. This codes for CASSDRGQGGDTQYF.

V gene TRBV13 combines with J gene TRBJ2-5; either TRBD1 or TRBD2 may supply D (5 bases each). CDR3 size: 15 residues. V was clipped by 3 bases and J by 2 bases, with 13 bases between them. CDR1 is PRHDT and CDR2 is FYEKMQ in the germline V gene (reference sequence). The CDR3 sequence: CASSLGRFEQETQYF. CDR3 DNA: TGTGCCAGCAGCTTGGGACGTTTTGAGCAAGAGACCCAGTACTTC.

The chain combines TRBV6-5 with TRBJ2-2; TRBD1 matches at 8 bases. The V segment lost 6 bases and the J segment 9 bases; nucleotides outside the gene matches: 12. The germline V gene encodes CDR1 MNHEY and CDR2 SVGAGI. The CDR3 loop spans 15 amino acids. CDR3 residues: CASSLGQEGRRELFF. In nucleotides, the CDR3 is TGTGCCAGCAGCCTGGGACAGGAGGGCAGAAGGGAGCTGTTTTTT.

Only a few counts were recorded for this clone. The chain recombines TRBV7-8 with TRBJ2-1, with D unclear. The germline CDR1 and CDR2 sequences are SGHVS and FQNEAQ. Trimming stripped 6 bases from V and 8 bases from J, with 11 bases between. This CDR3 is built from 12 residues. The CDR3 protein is CASSHKVDEQFF. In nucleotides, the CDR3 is TGTGCCAGCAGTCACAAGGTGGATGAGCAGTTCTTC.

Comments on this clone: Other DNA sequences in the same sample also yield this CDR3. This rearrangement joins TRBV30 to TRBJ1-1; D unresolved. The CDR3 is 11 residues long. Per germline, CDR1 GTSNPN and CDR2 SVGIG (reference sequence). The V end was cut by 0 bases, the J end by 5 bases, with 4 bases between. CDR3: CAWSVGTEAFF. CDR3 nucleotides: TGTGCCTGGAGTGTTGGAACTGAAGCTTTCTTT.

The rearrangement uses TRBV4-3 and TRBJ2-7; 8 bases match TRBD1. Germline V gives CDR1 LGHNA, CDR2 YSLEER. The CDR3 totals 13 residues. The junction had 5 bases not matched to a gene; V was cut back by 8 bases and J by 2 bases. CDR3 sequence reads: CASSWDRTYEQYF. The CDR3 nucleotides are TGCGCCAGCTCATGGGACAGGACCTACGAGCAGTACTTC.

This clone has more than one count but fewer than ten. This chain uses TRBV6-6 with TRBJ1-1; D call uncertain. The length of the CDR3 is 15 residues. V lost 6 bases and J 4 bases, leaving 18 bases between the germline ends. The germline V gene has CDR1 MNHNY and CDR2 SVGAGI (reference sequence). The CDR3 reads CASSLWTDKGTEAFF. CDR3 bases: TGTGCCAGCAGCCTATGGACGGATAAGGGCACTGAAGCTTTCTTT.

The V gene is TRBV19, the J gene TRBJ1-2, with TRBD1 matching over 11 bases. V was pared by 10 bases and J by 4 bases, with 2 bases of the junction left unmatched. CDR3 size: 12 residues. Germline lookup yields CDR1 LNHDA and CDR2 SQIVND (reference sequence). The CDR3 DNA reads TGTGCCACCGGGACAGGGGGCTATGGCTACACCTTC. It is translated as CATGTGGYGYTF.

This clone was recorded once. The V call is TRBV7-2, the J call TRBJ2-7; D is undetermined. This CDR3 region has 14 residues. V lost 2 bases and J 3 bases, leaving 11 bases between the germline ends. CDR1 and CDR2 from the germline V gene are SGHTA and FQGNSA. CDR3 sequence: CASSLTRVGYEQYF. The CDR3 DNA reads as TGTGCCAGCAGCTTAACACGGGTTGGCTACGAGCAGTACTTC.

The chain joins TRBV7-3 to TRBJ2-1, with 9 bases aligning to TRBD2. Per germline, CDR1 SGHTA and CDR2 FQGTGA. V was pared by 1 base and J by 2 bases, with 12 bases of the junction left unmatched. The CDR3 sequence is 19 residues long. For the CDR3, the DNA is TGTGCCAGCAGCTTAATAGGCCCGAGGAGCGGGGGGACCTACAATGAGCAGTTCTTC. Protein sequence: CASSLIGPRSGGTYNEQFF.

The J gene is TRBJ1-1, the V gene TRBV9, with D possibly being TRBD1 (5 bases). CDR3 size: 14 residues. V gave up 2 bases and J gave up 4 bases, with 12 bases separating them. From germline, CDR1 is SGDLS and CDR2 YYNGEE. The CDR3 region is CASSVGSRATEAFF. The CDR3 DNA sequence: TGTGCCAGCAGCGTTGGAAGCAGGGCCACTGAAGCTTTCTTT.

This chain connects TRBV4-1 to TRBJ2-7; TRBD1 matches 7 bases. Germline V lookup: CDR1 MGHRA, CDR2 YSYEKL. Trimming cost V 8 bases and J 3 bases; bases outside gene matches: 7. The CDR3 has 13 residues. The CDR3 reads CASSPPGGYEQYF. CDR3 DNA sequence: TGCGCCAGCTCGCCTCCAGGGGGCTACGAGCAGTACTTC.

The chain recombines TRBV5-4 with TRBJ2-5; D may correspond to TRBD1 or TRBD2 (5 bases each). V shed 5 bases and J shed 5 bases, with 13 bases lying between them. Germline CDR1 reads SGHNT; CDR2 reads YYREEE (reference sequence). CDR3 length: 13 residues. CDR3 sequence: CASSLTEGETQYF. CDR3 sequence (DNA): TGTGCCAGCAGTCTAACAGAGGGGGAGACCCAGTACTTC.

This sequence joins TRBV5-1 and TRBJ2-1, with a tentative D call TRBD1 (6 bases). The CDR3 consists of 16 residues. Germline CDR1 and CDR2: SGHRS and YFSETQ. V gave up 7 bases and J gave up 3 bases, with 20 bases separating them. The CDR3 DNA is TGCGCCAGCGCGTGGTCGGACAGCATATACTACAATGAGCAGTTCTTC. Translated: CASAWSDSIYYNEQFF. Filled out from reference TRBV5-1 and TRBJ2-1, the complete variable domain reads KAGVTQTPRYLIKTRGQQVTLSCSPISGHRSVSWYQQTPGQGLQFLFEYFSETQRNKGNFPGRFSGRQFSNSRSEMNVSTLELGDSALYLCASAWSDSIYYNEQFFGPGTRLTVL.

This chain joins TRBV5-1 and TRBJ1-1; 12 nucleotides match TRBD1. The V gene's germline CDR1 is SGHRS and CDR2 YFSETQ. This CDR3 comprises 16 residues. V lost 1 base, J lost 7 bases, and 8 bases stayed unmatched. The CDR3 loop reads CASSLTGTGGLGEAFF. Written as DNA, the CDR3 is TGCGCCAGCAGCTTGACCGGGACAGGGGGCTTAGGTGAAGCTTTCTTT.

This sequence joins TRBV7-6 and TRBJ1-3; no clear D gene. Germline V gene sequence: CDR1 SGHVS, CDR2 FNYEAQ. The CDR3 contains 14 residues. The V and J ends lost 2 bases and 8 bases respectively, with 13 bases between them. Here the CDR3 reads CASSLNRAADTIYF. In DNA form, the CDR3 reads TGTGCCAGCAGCTTAAATAGGGCCGCGGACACCATATATTTT. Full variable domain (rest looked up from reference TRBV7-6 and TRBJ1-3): GAGVSQSPRYKVTKRGQDVALRCDPISGHVSLYWYRQALGQGPEFLTYFNYEAQQDKSGLPNDRFSAERPEGSISTLTIQRTEQRDSAMYRCASSLNRAADTIYFGEGSWLTVV.

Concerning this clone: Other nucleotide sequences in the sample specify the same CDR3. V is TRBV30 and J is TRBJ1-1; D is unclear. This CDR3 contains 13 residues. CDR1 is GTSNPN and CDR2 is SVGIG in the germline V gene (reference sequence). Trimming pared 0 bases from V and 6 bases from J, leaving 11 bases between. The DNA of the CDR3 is TGTGCCTGGAGTGTACTCTCGGGAGCTGAAGCTTTCTTT. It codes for CAWSVLSGAEAFF.

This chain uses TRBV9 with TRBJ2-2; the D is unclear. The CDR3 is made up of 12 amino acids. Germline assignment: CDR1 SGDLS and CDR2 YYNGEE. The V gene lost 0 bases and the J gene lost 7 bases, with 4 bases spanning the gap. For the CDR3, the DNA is TGTGCCAGCAGCGTAGCTAACGGGGAGCTGTTTTTT. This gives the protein CASSVANGELFF.

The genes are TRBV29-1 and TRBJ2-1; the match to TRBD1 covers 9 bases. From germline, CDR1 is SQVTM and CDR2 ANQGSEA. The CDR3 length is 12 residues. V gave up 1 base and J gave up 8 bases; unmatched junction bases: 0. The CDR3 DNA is TGCAGCGTTGAAGGGACAGGGGATGAGCAGTTCTTC. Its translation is CSVEGTGDEQFF.

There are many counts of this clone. In DNA form, the CDR3 reads TGTGCCAGCTCACCACAGGTGTCTGACTATAATTCACCCCTCCACTTT. Amino acid sequence: CASSPQVSDYNSPLHF. V is TRBV18 and J is TRBJ1-6; D call uncertain. The CDR3 is made up of 16 amino acids. The germline V and J ends were trimmed by 1 base and 3 bases, with 10 bases remaining between them. Per the germline V gene, CDR1 is KGHSH and CDR2 is LQKENI.

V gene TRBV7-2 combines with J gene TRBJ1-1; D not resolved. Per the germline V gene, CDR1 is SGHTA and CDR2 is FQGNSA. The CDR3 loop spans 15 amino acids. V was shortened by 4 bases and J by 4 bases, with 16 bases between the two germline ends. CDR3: CASSWRMGSSTEAFF. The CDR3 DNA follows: TGTGCCAGCAGCTGGCGGATGGGCTCGAGCACTGAAGCTTTCTTT.

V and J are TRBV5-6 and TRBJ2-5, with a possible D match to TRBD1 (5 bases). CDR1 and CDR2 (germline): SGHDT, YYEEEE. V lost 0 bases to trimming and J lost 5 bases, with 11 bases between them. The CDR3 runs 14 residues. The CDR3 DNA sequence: TGTGCCAGCAGCTTGGGGCAGGGTTTGGAGACCCAGTACTTC. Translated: CASSLGQGLETQYF.